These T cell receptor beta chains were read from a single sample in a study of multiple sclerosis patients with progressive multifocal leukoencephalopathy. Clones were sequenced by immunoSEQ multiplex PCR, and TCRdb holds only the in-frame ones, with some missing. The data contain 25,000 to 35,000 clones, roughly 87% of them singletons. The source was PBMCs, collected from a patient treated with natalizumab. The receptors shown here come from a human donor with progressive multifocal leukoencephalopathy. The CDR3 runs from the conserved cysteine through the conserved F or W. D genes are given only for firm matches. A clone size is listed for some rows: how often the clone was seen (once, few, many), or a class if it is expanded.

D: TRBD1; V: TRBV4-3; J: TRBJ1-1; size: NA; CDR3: CASSQRGQGRTEAFF; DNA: TGCGCCAGCAGCCAGAGGGGACAGGGCCGGACTGAAGCTTTCTTT
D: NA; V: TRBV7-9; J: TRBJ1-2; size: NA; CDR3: CASSLMAVNYGYTF; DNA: TGTGCCAGCAGCTTAATGGCCGTTAACTATGGCTACACCTTC
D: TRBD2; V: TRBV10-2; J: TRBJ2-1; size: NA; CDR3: CASSEWGLAGLSAINEQFF; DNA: TGCGCCAGCAGTGAGTGGGGACTAGCGGGTTTGAGCGCGATCAATGAGCAGTTCTTC
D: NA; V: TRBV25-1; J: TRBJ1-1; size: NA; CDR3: CASSGGKLGRTEAFF; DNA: TGTGCCAGCAGTGGAGGGAAACTGGGGCGCACTGAAGCTTTCTTT
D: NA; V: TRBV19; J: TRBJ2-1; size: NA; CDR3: CASSPSRGAPGNEQFF; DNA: TGTGCCAGTAGTCCCTCCAGGGGGGCGCCAGGCAATGAGCAGTTCTTC
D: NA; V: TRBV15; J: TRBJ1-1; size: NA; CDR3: CATSRDRPPEAFF; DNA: TGTGCCACCAGCAGAGATAGGCCCCCTGAAGCTTTCTTT
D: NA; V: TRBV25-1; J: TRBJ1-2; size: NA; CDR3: CASNSGGYTF; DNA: TGTGCCAGCAATAGTGGCGGCTACACCTTC
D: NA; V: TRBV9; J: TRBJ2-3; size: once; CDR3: CASSVSSTDTQYF; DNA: TGTGCCAGCAGCGTATCCAGCACAGATACGCAGTATTTT
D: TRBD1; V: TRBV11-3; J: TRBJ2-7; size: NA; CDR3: CASSRTGSSYEQYF; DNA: TGTGCCAGCAGCCGGACAGGGAGCTCCTACGAGCAGTACTTC
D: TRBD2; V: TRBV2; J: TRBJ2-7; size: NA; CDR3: CASSEVAGGFGEQYF; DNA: TGTGCCAGCAGTGAAGTTGCGGGAGGATTTGGGGAGCAGTACTTC
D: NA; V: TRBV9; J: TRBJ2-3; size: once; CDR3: CASSLSLPPDTQYF; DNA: TGTGCCAGCAGCCTTAGTCTCCCCCCAGATACGCAGTATTTT
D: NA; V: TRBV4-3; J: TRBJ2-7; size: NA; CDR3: CASSQDVEGEQYF; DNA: TGCGCCAGCAGCCAAGATGTGGAGGGCGAGCAGTACTTC
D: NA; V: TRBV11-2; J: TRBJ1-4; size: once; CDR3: CASSLDAGARMEKLFF; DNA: TGTGCCAGCAGCTTAGACGCCGGGGCCCGGATGGAAAAACTGTTTTTT
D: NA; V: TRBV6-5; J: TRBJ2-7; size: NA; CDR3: CATQPGEQYF; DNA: TGTGCCACCCAACCTGGAGAGCAGTACTTC
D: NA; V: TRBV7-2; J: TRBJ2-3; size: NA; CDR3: CASSSRTGGGTDTQYF; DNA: TGTGCCAGCAGTTCCCGGACGGGCGGCGGCACAGATACGCAGTATTTT
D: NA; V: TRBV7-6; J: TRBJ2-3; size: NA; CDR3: CASSARDTDTQYF; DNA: TGTGCCAGCAGCGCCCGGGACACAGATACGCAGTATTTT
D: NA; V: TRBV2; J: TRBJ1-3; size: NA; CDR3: CASSASGNTIYF; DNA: TGTGCCAGCAGCGCCTCCGGAAACACCATATATTTT
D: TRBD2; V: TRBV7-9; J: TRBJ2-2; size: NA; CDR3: CASSSGLAGHTGELFF; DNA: TGTGCCAGCAGTTCTGGACTAGCGGGACACACCGGGGAGCTGTTTTTT
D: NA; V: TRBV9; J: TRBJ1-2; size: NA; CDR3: CASSKRSQGRGHSSFGYTF; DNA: TGTGCCAGCAGCAAGCGTAGCCAGGGGAGGGGTCACTCGTCGTTCGGCTACACCTTC
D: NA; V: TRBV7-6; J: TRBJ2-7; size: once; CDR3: CASSLGRKDDEQYF; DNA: TGTGCCAGCAGCTTAGGGCGGAAGGATGACGAGCAGTACTTC
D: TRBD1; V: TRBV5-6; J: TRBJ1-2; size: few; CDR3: CASSWGGRGLDGYTF; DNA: TGTGCCAGCAGCTGGGGAGGCAGGGGGCTTGATGGCTACACCTTC
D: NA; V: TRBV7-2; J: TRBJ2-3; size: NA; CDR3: CASSLAARTDTQYF; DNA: TGTGCCAGCAGCTTAGCGGCGCGAACAGATACGCAGTATTTT
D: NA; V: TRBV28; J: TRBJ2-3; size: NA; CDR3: CASSLDTQYF; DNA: TGTGCCAGCAGTTTGGATACGCAGTATTTT
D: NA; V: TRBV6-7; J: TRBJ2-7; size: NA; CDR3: CASILSGRYEQYF; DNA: TGTGCCAGCATCCTCTCCGGGCGCTACGAGCAGTACTTC
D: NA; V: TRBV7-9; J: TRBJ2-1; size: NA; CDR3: CASSPLTLFF; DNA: TGTGCCAGCAGCCCTCTTACGTTGTTCTTC
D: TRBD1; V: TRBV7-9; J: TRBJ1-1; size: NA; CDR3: CASSLTGFAEAFF; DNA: TGTGCCAGCAGCCTGACAGGGTTCGCTGAAGCTTTCTTT
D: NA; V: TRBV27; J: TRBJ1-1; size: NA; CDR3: CASSPTRNTEAFF; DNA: TGTGCCAGCAGCCCTACCAGGAACACTGAAGCTTTCTTT
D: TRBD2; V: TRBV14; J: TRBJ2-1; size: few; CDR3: CASSRTSGSLYNEQFF; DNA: TGTGCCAGCAGCCGTACTAGCGGGAGCTTGTACAATGAGCAGTTCTTC
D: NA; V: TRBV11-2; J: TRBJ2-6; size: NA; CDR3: CASSLAGPGANVLTF; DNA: TGTGCCAGCAGCTTAGCGGGCCCTGGGGCCAACGTCCTGACTTTC
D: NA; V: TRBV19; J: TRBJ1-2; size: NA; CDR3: CASSTGGAYYGYTF; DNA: TGTGCCAGTAGTACGGGGGGCGCCTACTATGGCTACACCTTC
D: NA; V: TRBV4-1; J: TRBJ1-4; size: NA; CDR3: CASSHPDSGLFF; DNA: TGCGCCAGCAGCCATCCGGACAGTGGACTGTTTTTT
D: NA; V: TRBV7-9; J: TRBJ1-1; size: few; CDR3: CASSLVGIHDTEAFF; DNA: TGTGCCAGCAGCTTAGTCGGGATCCACGACACTGAAGCTTTCTTT